Each of the 20 T cell receptor beta chains below was sequenced from the same sample in a study of CD8+ T cells in alopecia areata. The authors extracted RNA and reverse transcribed it into cDNA as the sequencing template. Libraries were prepared by immunoSEQ multiplex PCR; TCRdb keeps only in-frame clonotypes and omits some of them. The table shows about 120,000 clones, with 53% occurring only once. Specified treatment: oral pan-JAK inhibitor, 5-10 mg twice daily. Sequencing was performed on CD4+ T cells sorted from blood, taken at week 4, from a patient treated with tofacitinib. The receptor source for this set is a human donor with alopecia areata.

The V call is TRBV10-1, the J call TRBJ1-1; D is undetermined. The V gene's germline CDR1 is WNHNN and CDR2 SYGVQD (reference sequence). CDR3 length: 14 amino acids. Trimming left V 6 bases short and J 0 bases short, with 11 bases between. The CDR3 is CASSPRGLNTEAFF. CDR3 in DNA: TGCGCCAGCAGCCCCCGTGGATTGAACACTGAAGCTTTCTTT.

The chain is built from TRBV6-6 and TRBJ2-3; D remains unclear. Per germline, CDR1 MNHNY and CDR2 SVGAGI (reference sequence). V gave up 8 bases and J gave up 6 bases, with 9 bases separating them. This CDR3 is 11 amino acids long. CDR3 sequence: CASVYLDTQYF. As DNA, the CDR3 is TGTGCCAGCGTCTACTTGGATACGCAGTATTTT.

This clone was recorded a few times. Other DNA sequences in the same sample also yield this CDR3. The gene calls are TRBV29-1 and TRBJ2-7, with TRBD1 identical over 7 bases. The CDR3 totals 12 residues. The V segment lost 4 bases and the J segment 3 bases; nucleotides outside the gene matches: 3. The germline V gene has CDR1 SQVTM and CDR2 ANQGSEA. The CDR3 spells CSVGQGNYEQYF. CDR3 DNA sequence: TGCAGCGTTGGACAGGGTAACTACGAGCAGTACTTC.

This clone was picked up a small number of times. V gene TRBV6-5 combines with J gene TRBJ1-4, with 8 bases lining up with TRBD1. The CDR3 is 14 amino acids. CDR1 MNHEY and CDR2 SVGAGI come from the germline V gene. Trimming cost V 5 bases and J 8 bases; bases outside gene matches: 7. For the CDR3, the DNA is TGTGCCAGCAGTACCGACAGGGGATCCGAAAAACTGTTTTTT. Translating gives CASSTDRGSEKLFF.

This chain connects TRBV5-6 to TRBJ1-5; 8 nucleotides align to TRBD1. The CDR3 is made up of 16 amino acids. Germline values: CDR1 SGHDT, CDR2 YYEEEE. Trimming at V came to 1 base and at J to 3 bases, leaving 6 bases not matched to a gene. CDR3 residues: CASSLWTGTDNQPQHF. The CDR3 region has the DNA TGTGCCAGCAGCTTGTGGACAGGGACAGACAATCAGCCCCAGCATTTT.

The chain combines TRBV5-4 with TRBJ2-3; possibly TRBD2 for D (5 bases). The CDR3 has 12 amino acids. Germline V gene data show CDR1 as SGHNT and CDR2 as YYREEE (reference sequence). CDR3 sequence reads: CASDSGTDTQYF. For the CDR3, the DNA is TGTGCTTCGGACTCTGGCACAGATACGCAGTATTTT.

The chain links TRBV29-1 to TRBJ1-1; no firm D call. The CDR3 extends over 14 amino acids. Germline V gene data show CDR1 as SQVTM and CDR2 as ANQGSEA. The ends were cut back, 1 base at V and 4 bases at J, with 13 bases in the middle. The CDR3 loop is CSVEVTGLVTEAFF. Here the CDR3 DNA reads TGCAGCGTTGAAGTCACGGGGTTAGTCACTGAAGCTTTCTTT.

A single count supports this clone. The rearrangement joins TRBV5-1 to TRBJ1-3; D uncertain. V lost 0 bases and J lost 0, with 10 bases in between. Germline loops: CDR1 SGHRS, CDR2 YFSETQ. The CDR3 length is 16 residues. DNA of the CDR3: TGCGCCAGCAGCTTGGAGTCAGAACACTCTGGAAACACCATATATTTT. This codes for CASSLESEHSGNTIYF. Full variable domain (outside the CDR3, taken from reference TRBV5-1 and TRBJ1-3): KAGVTQTPRYLIKTRGQQVTLSCSPISGHRSVSWYQQTPGQGLQFLFEYFSETQRNKGNFPGRFSGRQFSNSRSEMNVSTLELGDSALYLCASSLESEHSGNTIYFGEGSWLTVV.

The chain recombines TRBV15 with TRBJ2-3; tentatively, D is TRBD2 (5 bases). Germline CDR1 and CDR2: LNHNV and YYDKDF (reference sequence). The CDR3 length is 13 residues. The ends were cut back, 1 base at V and 10 bases at J, with 12 bases in the middle. CDR3 bases: TGTGCCACCAGCAGAGTCGGGGTCGGGGCGCAGTATTTT. Its translation is CATSRVGVGAQYF.

By sample share, this clone is medium-sized. This chain uses TRBV11-2 with TRBJ2-3; D is uncertain. From germline, CDR1 is SGHAT and CDR2 FQNNGV. CDR3 length: 10 amino acids. Trimming stripped 5 bases from V and 9 bases from J, with 6 bases between. CDR3 nucleotides: TGTGCCAGCAGCGCCAGGACGCAGTATTTT. Its translation is CASSARTQYF.

This clone appeared a few times. This sequence joins TRBV6-5 and TRBJ1-4, with D perhaps TRBD1 (6 bases). Trimming removed 6 bases at V and 8 bases at J, with 13 bases between. This CDR3 region has 13 residues. CDR1 and CDR2 (germline): MNHEY, SVGAGI. Written as DNA, the CDR3 is TGTGCCAGCAGGGAGGAAGGGGGGGAAAAACTGTTTTTT. This codes for CASREEGGEKLFF.

This clone appeared a few times. The chain links TRBV30 to TRBJ1-2; D might be TRBD1 (5 bases). Germline V gives CDR1 GTSNPN, CDR2 SVGIG (reference sequence). The CDR3 loop spans 14 amino acids. V was pared by 0 bases and J by 3 bases, with 11 bases between. The CDR3 DNA follows: TGTGCCTGGAGTGTACGGGGGAGTGACTATGGCTACACCTTC. It specifies CAWSVRGSDYGYTF.

This clone occurred a few times. This rearrangement joins TRBV30 to TRBJ2-5, with 8 nucleotides matching TRBD2. The CDR3 consists of 15 residues. Germline values: CDR1 GTSNPN, CDR2 SVGIG (reference sequence). Losses at the gene ends were 0 bases for V and 4 bases for J; bases not matched to a gene: 7. CDR3 region: CAWSVIAGRGETQYF. The CDR3 DNA reads TGTGCCTGGAGTGTAATAGCGGGGAGGGGAGAGACCCAGTACTTC.

This clone was detected a few times. The chain carries TRBV14 and TRBJ2-1; tentative D call: TRBD2 (6 bases). CDR1 is SGHDN, CDR2 FVKESK, per germline. The CDR3 extends over 13 amino acids. V was clipped by 3 bases and J by 9 bases, with 12 bases between them. CDR3 sequence (DNA): TGTGCCAGCAGCCAGCTCCGGGGGAGTGAGCAGTTCTTC. This sequence encodes CASSQLRGSEQFF.

V usage is TRBV15 and J usage is TRBJ1-2, with 7 bases aligning to TRBD1. Trimming removed 4 bases from V and 7 bases from J; junction bases left unmatched: 12. In germline, CDR1 is LNHNV, CDR2 YYDKDF (reference sequence). CDR3 size: 15 residues. This CDR3 reads CATSNLGTAEGGYTF. DNA of the CDR3: TGTGCCACCAGCAACCTTGGGACAGCCGAGGGTGGCTACACCTTC.

This clone has more than one count but fewer than ten. This chain connects TRBV29-1 to TRBJ1-1, with unresolved D. The germline V and J ends were trimmed by 1 base and 7 bases, with 10 bases remaining between them. The CDR3 runs to 12 residues. In germline, CDR1 is SQVTM, CDR2 ANQGSEA. This CDR3 is CSVEARGLEAFF. CDR3 DNA: TGCAGCGTTGAAGCTCGCGGCCTTGAAGCTTTCTTT.

A few counts support this clone. The J gene is TRBJ1-3, the V gene TRBV9, with D possibly TRBD1 on 6 matching bases. The CDR3 runs 15 residues. V lost 7 bases to trimming and J lost 3 bases, with 17 bases between them. Germline CDR1 SGDLS, CDR2 YYNGEE. The DNA of the CDR3 is TGTGCCAGCGGGTCGGGGGCCAGTGGTGGAAACACCATATATTTT. Translating gives CASGSGASGGNTIYF. Full variable domain (missing parts from reference TRBV9 and TRBJ1-3): DSGVTQTPKHLITATGQRVTLRCSPRSGDLSVYWYQQSLDQGLQFLIQYYNGEERAKGNILERFSAQQFPDLHSELNLSSLELGDSALYFCASGSGASGGNTIYFGEGSWLTVV.

The CDR3 spells CASSVEPLGNTEAFF. For the CDR3, the DNA is TGTGCCAGCAGCGTTGAGCCTCTGGGGAACACTGAAGCTTTCTTT. The rearrangement joins TRBV9 to TRBJ1-1; no reliable D call. The CDR3 spans 15 residues. Trimming left V 2 bases short and J 1 base short, with 12 bases between. CDR1 SGDLS and CDR2 YYNGEE come from the germline V gene.

The chain is built from TRBV27 and TRBJ1-1; 7 positions match TRBD1. J was trimmed by 3 bases and V by 6 bases; bases with no gene match: 4. The CDR3 consists of 13 residues. Germline V CDR1 and CDR2: MNHEY, SMNVEV (reference sequence). The CDR3 DNA follows: TGTGCCAGCAGGTACAGGGGACACACTGAAGCTTTCTTT. Amino acids: CASRYRGHTEAFF.

V gene TRBV4-1 combines with J gene TRBJ2-5; D ambiguous. This CDR3 contains 13 residues. Trimming removed 0 bases at V and 13 bases at J, with 15 bases between. Germline CDR1 is MGHRA and CDR2 is YSYEKL. The CDR3 DNA sequence: TGCGCCAGCAGCCAAGATCTGAGTGTGGCTCGGTACTTC. Translated: CASSQDLSVARYF.